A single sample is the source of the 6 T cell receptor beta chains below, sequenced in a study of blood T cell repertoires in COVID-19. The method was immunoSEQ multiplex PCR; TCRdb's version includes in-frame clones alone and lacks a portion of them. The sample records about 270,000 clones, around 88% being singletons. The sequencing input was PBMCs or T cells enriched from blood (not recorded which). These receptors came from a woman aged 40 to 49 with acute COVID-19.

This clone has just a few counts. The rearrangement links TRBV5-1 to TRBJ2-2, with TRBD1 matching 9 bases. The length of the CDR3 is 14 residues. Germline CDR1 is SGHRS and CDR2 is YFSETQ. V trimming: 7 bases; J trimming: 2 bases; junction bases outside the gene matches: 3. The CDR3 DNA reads TGCGCCAGCCGACAGGGGGGTAACACCGGGGAGCTGTTTTTT. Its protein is CASRQGGNTGELFF.

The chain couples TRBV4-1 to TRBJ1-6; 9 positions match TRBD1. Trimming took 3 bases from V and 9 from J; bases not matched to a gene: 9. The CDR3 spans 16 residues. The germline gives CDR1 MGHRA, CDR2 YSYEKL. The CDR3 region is CASSHPPGQGSSPLHF. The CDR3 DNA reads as TGCGCCAGCAGCCACCCCCCGGGACAGGGCAGTTCACCCCTCCACTTT.

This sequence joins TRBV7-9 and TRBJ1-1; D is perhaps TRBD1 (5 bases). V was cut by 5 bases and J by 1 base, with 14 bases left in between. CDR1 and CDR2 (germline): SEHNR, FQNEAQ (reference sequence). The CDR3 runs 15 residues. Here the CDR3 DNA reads TGTGCCAGCAGCCCCGCGGAGGGACGGAACACTGAAGCTTTCTTT. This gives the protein CASSPAEGRNTEAFF.

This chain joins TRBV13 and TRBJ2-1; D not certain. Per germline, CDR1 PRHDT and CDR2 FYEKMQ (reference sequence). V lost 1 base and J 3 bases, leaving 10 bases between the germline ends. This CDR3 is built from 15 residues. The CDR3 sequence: CASSLAAALYNEQFF. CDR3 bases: TGTGCCAGCAGCTTAGCCGCGGCCCTCTACAATGAGCAGTTCTTC.

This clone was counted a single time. CDR3 in amino acids: CASSVGLAGGGTDTQYF. As DNA, the CDR3 is TGTGCCAGCAGCGTAGGGCTGGCGGGAGGGGGCACAGATACGCAGTATTTT. The V call is TRBV9, the J call TRBJ2-3; 9 bases align to TRBD2. Germline V gene sequence: CDR1 SGDLS, CDR2 YYNGEE. J was trimmed by 1 base and V by 0 bases; bases with no gene match: 6. The CDR3 is 17 residues long.

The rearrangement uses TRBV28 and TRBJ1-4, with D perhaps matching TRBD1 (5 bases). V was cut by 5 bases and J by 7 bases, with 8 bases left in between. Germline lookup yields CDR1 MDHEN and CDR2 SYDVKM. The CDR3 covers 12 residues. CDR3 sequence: CASSLQGEKLFF. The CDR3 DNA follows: TGTGCCAGCAGTCTCCAGGGTGAAAAACTGTTTTTT.